The rows below give T cell receptor beta chains drawn from one sample of a study of T cell responses to AZD1222 COVID-19 vaccine. Method: immunoSEQ multiplex PCR; TCRdb's copy keeps in-frame clones and lacks some. The table includes 150,000 to 200,000 clones, around nine tenths detected once. The specimen was peripheral blood, collected 28 days after the second AZD1222 dose. The receptors were gathered from an adult who received the AZD1222 COVID-19 vaccine. Each CDR3 is given with its conserved first and last residue. D genes are given only for firm matches. The size entry is marked missing in some rows and otherwise reads once, few, many or a size class.

TRBV28,.,TRBJ1-1,.,TGTGCCAGCAGTTTCGCACGGGTCACTGAAGCTTTCTTT,CASSFARVTEAFF
TRBV5-4,.,TRBJ1-4,.,TGTGCCAGCAGCTTGACAGCTGACCTTTCTGCTAATGAAAAACTGTTTTTT,CASSLTADLSANEKLFF
TRBV3-1/TRBV3-2,.,TRBJ2-1,.,TGTGCCAGCCAACCCCGGGCCTACAATGAGCAGTTCTTC,CASQPRAYNEQFF
TRBV3-1/TRBV3-2,few,TRBJ1-4,.,TGTGCCAGCAGCCAAGTAGCGGGAGTTAATGAAAAACTGTTTTTT,CASSQVAGVNEKLFF
TRBV12-5,.,TRBJ2-1,TRBD1,TGTGCTAGTGGTTTGGTCCGACAGGGGGCGCTTAGTGATGAGCAGTTCTTC,CASGLVRQGALSDEQFF
TRBV27,.,TRBJ1-6,TRBD1,TGTGCCAGCATCTTCTTATCCGGGACAGGGGGCTATTCACCCCTCCACTTT,CASIFLSGTGGYSPLHF
TRBV12-3/TRBV12-4,once,TRBJ1-2,.,TGTGCCAGCAGACGGGGAGCCAACTATGGCTACACCTTC,CASRRGANYGYTF
TRBV2,.,TRBJ1-4,TRBD1,TGTGCCAGCAGCGGTACAGGGGCATCTAATGAAAAACTGTTTTTT,CASSGTGASNEKLFF
TRBV4-3,.,TRBJ2-1,TRBD1,TGCGCCAGCAGCCAAGTCGGATCCCAGGGGGTTTACAATGAGCAGTTCTTC,CASSQVGSQGVYNEQFF
TRBV19,.,TRBJ2-2,.,TGTGCCAGTAGTAACAGGGTTGCCGGGGAGCTGTTTTTT,CASSNRVAGELFF
TRBV4-2,.,TRBJ2-3,TRBD2,TGTGCCAGCAGCCAGGACTGGACTAGCGGGGGGGCCGTTGGTAGTCGTACGCAGTATTTT,CASSQDWTSGGAVGSRTQYF
TRBV7-2,.,TRBJ2-3,TRBD2,TGTGCCAGCAGCTTGCCTAGCGGGGCTACAGATACGCAGTATTTT,CASSLPSGATDTQYF